The T cell receptor (beta chain) described here comes from a study of OX40 agonist ivuxolimab in advanced cancers. Findings and limits, study-wide: CD4+ and CD8+ blood T cells expanded clonally by week 6 at 0.1 to 3.0 mg/kg. Specificity for antigen went undetermined in the expanded peripheral T cells. Certain nonresponders likewise exhibited a low normalized T-cell clonal expansion. Clonal expansion in partial responders at 0.1-3.0 mg/kg ranked among the lowest.

This table comes from immunoSEQ multiplex PCR, and its TCRdb copy is limited to in-frame clones, with some not included. The data show about 41,000 clones, 70% to 90% seen once. To note about this clone: Its antigen is not identified.

V was pared by 6 bases and J by 2 bases, with 17 bases between. The length of the CDR3 is 16 residues. The germline V gene encodes CDR1 MDHEN and CDR2 SYDVKM. This TCR came from an adult with an advanced solid tumor such as melanoma, head and neck, liver or kidney cancer. The chain couples TRBV28 to TRBJ1-5; tentative D call: TRBD1 (5 bases). The material was CD4+ or CD8+ T cells sorted from blood, obtained in a trial of the OX40 agonist ivuxolimab. The CDR3 region is CASRGGIAGGNQPQHF. In DNA form, the CDR3 reads TGTGCCAGCAGGGGTGGTATTGCGGGGGGCAATCAGCCCCAGCATTTT.